The 21 T cell receptor beta chains below all came from one sample that was sequenced in a study of cytomegalovirus exposure and HLA in healthy donors. 13 Jbeta primers and 60 Vbeta primers were used for the PCR. The assay was immunoSEQ multiplex PCR, and TCRdb's table has in-frame clones only and misses some. The sample consists of 170,000 or so clones, around 84% of them appearing once. The sequenced sample consisted of PBMCs. The receptors come from a man aged 18-30 years in good health and CMV-seronegative.

This chain uses TRBV5-1 with TRBJ1-4; D might be TRBD1 (5 bases). V was shortened by 1 base and J by 8 bases, with 18 bases between the two germline ends. CDR3 size: 16 residues. In germline, CDR1 is SGHRS, CDR2 YFSETQ. CDR3 sequence (DNA): TGCGCCAGCAGCTTGAGTGGAGGGGCTTCCTACGAAAAACTGTTTTTT. Its translation: CASSLSGGASYEKLFF.

This rearrangement joins TRBV6-5 to TRBJ1-1, with 8 bases matching TRBD1. Per the germline V gene, CDR1 is MNHEY and CDR2 is SVGAGI. The CDR3 is made up of 13 amino acids. V was pared by 6 bases and J by 6 bases, with 6 bases of the junction left unmatched. The CDR3 loop is CASRLLDRAEAFF. The CDR3, as DNA: TGTGCCAGCAGACTACTGGACAGGGCTGAAGCTTTCTTT.

The chain has TRBV2 and TRBJ1-6; D is possibly TRBD1 (5 bases). The V end lost 6 bases, the J end lost 7 bases, and 16 bases lay between the germline ends. The CDR3 covers 15 residues. Per germline, CDR1 SNHLY and CDR2 FYNNEI. The CDR3 loop is CASRGEVGWNSPLHF. CDR3 DNA sequence: TGTGCCAGCAGGGGGGAGGTGGGGTGGAATTCACCCCTCCACTTT.

The chain's CDR3 is CASSPLGRRMNTEAFF. CDR3 nucleotides: TGTGCCAGCAGTCCCTTGGGGAGACGGATGAACACTGAAGCTTTCTTT. This chain connects TRBV28 to TRBJ1-1; D is ambiguous. In germline, CDR1 is MDHEN, CDR2 SYDVKM. V was pared by 5 bases and J by 0 bases, with 16 bases between. The CDR3 totals 16 residues.

J is TRBJ2-5 and V is TRBV10-3; D perhaps matches TRBD2 (5 bases). Trimming shortened V by 5 bases and J by 3 bases, and 7 bases separated the two germline ends. The CDR3 is made up of 12 amino acids. In germline, CDR1 is ENHRY, CDR2 SYGVKD. CDR3 coding DNA: TGTGCCATCAGTTTCGGGGAAGAGACCCAGTACTTC. This encodes CAISFGEETQYF.

This clone was found once. The chain combines TRBV4-3 with TRBJ2-1; 10 bases are a match to TRBD2. The CDR3 runs 17 residues. The junction had 4 bases not matched to a gene; V was cut back by 1 base and J by 1 base. The germline V gene has CDR1 LGHNA and CDR2 YSLEER. The CDR3 bases are TGCGCCAGCAGCCAAGTCCTAGCGGGAGTTTCCTACAATGAGCAGTTCTTC. Translated, it gives CASSQVLAGVSYNEQFF.

The V gene is TRBV29-1, the J gene TRBJ1-1; D possibly corresponds to TRBD1 (5 bases). CDR1 and CDR2 from the germline V gene are SQVTM and ANQGSEA. The CDR3 consists of 13 residues. V lost 4 bases and J 4 bases, leaving 13 bases between the germline ends. In DNA form, the CDR3 reads TGCAGCGTTGGTGGCAGGGTTGCCACTGAAGCTTTCTTT. Translating it yields CSVGGRVATEAFF.

This chain uses TRBV7-9 with TRBJ2-1; 10 bases map to TRBD1. Germline CDR1 reads SEHNR; CDR2 reads FQNEAQ (reference sequence). The length of the CDR3 is 15 residues. J gave up 5 bases and V 5 bases, and 6 bases lay outside the gene matches. CDR3 sequence reads: CASSRQGAPDNEQFF. CDR3 coding DNA: TGTGCCAGCAGCCGACAGGGGGCGCCGGACAATGAGCAGTTCTTC.

The V and J genes are TRBV19 and TRBJ1-5; 9 nucleotides agree with TRBD1. The CDR3 has 17 residues. J was trimmed by 5 bases and V by 4 bases; bases with no gene match: 12. Looked up from germline, CDR1 is LNHDA and CDR2 is SQIVND (reference sequence). CDR3: CASSRTLGWTGDQPQHF. CDR3 nucleotides: TGTGCCAGTAGTAGAACCCTTGGTTGGACAGGGGATCAGCCCCAGCATTTT.

This clone appeared a single time. The chain carries TRBV5-8 and TRBJ2-5, with 8 nucleotides matching TRBD1. V gave up 4 bases and J gave up 3 bases; unmatched junction bases: 2. This CDR3 has 13 amino acids. Germline V CDR1 and CDR2: SGHTS, YDEGEE. CDR3 amino acids: CASSADREETQYF. Here the CDR3 DNA reads TGTGCCAGCAGCGCGGACAGGGAAGAGACCCAGTACTTC.

V is TRBV5-1 and J is TRBJ2-3; the match to TRBD2 covers 10 bases. V lost 7 bases to trimming and J lost 3 bases; unmatched junction nucleotides: 11. The CDR3 sequence is 16 residues long. The germline V gene encodes CDR1 SGHRS and CDR2 YFSETQ. The CDR3 DNA reads as TGCGCCAGCGGAGGGGTAGCGGGGGGCGTGACAGATACGCAGTATTTT. Translation: CASGGVAGGVTDTQYF.

This clone was picked up one time. This rearrangement joins TRBV11-2 to TRBJ1-5; unclear D gene. CDR1 and CDR2 from the germline V gene are SGHAT and FQNNGV. The V gene lost 5 bases and the J gene lost 4 bases, with 9 bases spanning the gap. This CDR3 contains 13 residues. The CDR3 spells CASSLNRNQPQHF. The CDR3, as DNA: TGTGCCAGCAGCCTTAACAGAAATCAGCCCCAGCATTTT.

This clone showed up just a few times. This chain joins TRBV4-2 and TRBJ1-5; TRBD1 aligns across 10 bases. Germline values: CDR1 LGHNA, CDR2 YNFKEQ. With 4 bases clipped from V and 5 bases from J, the junction kept 11 bases outside the gene matches. The CDR3 covers 17 residues. CDR3 nucleotide sequence: TGTGCCAGCAGCCCGGGACAGGGGCAGGGTAGATATCAGCCCCAGCATTTT. Protein product: CASSPGQGQGRYQPQHF.

The chain uses TRBV4-1 and TRBJ2-3, with a tentative D call TRBD2 (5 bases). V lost 0 bases, J lost 6 bases, and 13 bases lay in between. Germline-derived CDR1 and CDR2 are MGHRA and YSYEKL. The CDR3 extends over 15 amino acids. This CDR3 reads CASSQELAQQDTQYF. CDR3 DNA sequence: TGCGCCAGCAGCCAAGAGCTAGCCCAGCAGGATACGCAGTATTTT.

The V call is TRBV5-1, the J call TRBJ2-1, with a weak D call TRBD1 (6 bases). The length of the CDR3 is 15 residues. V was cut by 4 bases and J by 7 bases, with 18 bases left in between. The germline V gene has CDR1 SGHRS and CDR2 YFSETQ. This CDR3 is CASSHQDRSGNEQFF. DNA for the CDR3: TGCGCCAGCAGCCATCAAGACAGGTCTGGGAATGAGCAGTTCTTC.

In its sample, this clone was seen once. The V and J genes are TRBV7-3 and TRBJ2-3; a possible D gene is TRBD2 (5 bases). Germline-derived CDR1 and CDR2 are SGHTA and FQGTGA. The CDR3 is 13 amino acids. Trimming shortened V by 2 bases and J by 7 bases, and 10 bases separated the two germline ends. The CDR3 DNA is TGTGCCAGCAGCTTATCCCCGGGAAATACGCAGTATTTT. As protein: CASSLSPGNTQYF.

This clone was observed once. The V gene is TRBV5-1, the J gene TRBJ2-7; D unresolved. The V and J ends lost 0 bases and 0 bases respectively, with 13 bases between them. Germline V gives CDR1 SGHRS, CDR2 YFSETQ. The CDR3 is made up of 16 amino acids. CDR3 protein: CASSLVAGSHSYEQYF. The CDR3, as DNA: TGCGCCAGCAGCTTGGTGGCTGGCTCACACTCCTACGAGCAGTACTTC. Full variable domain (rest looked up from reference TRBV5-1 and TRBJ2-7): KAGVTQTPRYLIKTRGQQVTLSCSPISGHRSVSWYQQTPGQGLQFLFEYFSETQRNKGNFPGRFSGRQFSNSRSEMNVSTLELGDSALYLCASSLVAGSHSYEQYFGPGTRLTVT.

J is TRBJ2-1 and V is TRBV11-2, with D perhaps TRBD2 (6 bases). V gave up 1 base and J gave up 6 bases, with 16 bases separating them. Germline V gives CDR1 SGHAT, CDR2 FQNNGV. CDR3 length: 16 amino acids. The CDR3 here is CASSLAFREIANEQFF. The CDR3 coding sequence is TGTGCCAGCAGCTTAGCGTTCCGGGAGATTGCCAATGAGCAGTTCTTC.

The chain combines TRBV7-3 with TRBJ2-6; D remains unclear. The CDR3 totals 14 residues. Germline CDR1 reads SGHTA; CDR2 reads FQGTGA. V was clipped by 4 bases and J by 4 bases, with 8 bases between them. The DNA for the CDR3 is TGTGCCAGCAGCTCGAGTCCGGGGGCCAACGTCCTGACTTTC. This gives the protein CASSSSPGANVLTF. The entire variable domain, with the rest obtained from reference TRBV7-3 and TRBJ2-6, is as follows: GAGVSQTPSNKVTEKGKYVELRCDPISGHTALYWYRQSLGQGPEFLIYFQGTGAADDSGLPNDRFFAVRPEGSVSTLKIQRTERGDSAVYLCASSSSPGANVLTFGAGSRLTVL.

CDR3 in amino acids: CASSSGTGHDEQYF. The DNA of the CDR3 is TGTGCCAGCAGCTCCGGGACAGGGCACGACGAGCAGTACTTC. The genes are TRBV7-3 and TRBJ2-7, with 9 bases identical to TRBD1. From germline, CDR1 is SGHTA and CDR2 FQGTGA. Trimming took 4 bases from V and 5 from J; bases not matched to a gene: 6. The CDR3 consists of 14 residues.

CDR3 coding DNA: TGTGCCAGCAGGTCTTATTCACCCCTCCACTTT. It encodes CASRSYSPLHF. This rearrangement joins TRBV28 to TRBJ1-6; no definite D call. This CDR3 is built from 11 residues. Trimming took 6 bases from V and 8 from J, leaving 5 bases between them. Germline loops: CDR1 MDHEN, CDR2 SYDVKM.